The following is a T cell receptor (beta chain) sequence with its context. This entry belongs to a study of shared clonotypes between healthy human individuals. Trimming shortened V by 6 bases and J by 1 base, and 19 bases separated the two germline ends. There are 15 residues in the CDR3. The V gene's germline CDR1 is SQVTM and CDR2 ANQGSEA. Clones were sequenced by immunoSEQ multiplex PCR, and TCRdb holds only the in-frame ones, with some missing. The sample has about 2.4 million clones; around nine tenths are singletons. The chain joins TRBV29-1 to TRBJ2-7; D is tentatively TRBD1 or TRBD2 (5 bases each). Sequenced: naive CD4+ T cells sorted from blood. Described subset: CD45RA+ positively selected. This TCR came from a man younger than 35 in good health. The CDR3 nucleotides are TGCAGCGTCTTACAATCCGGGACGGGTTCCTACGAGCAGTACTTC. It encodes CSVLQSGTGSYEQYF.